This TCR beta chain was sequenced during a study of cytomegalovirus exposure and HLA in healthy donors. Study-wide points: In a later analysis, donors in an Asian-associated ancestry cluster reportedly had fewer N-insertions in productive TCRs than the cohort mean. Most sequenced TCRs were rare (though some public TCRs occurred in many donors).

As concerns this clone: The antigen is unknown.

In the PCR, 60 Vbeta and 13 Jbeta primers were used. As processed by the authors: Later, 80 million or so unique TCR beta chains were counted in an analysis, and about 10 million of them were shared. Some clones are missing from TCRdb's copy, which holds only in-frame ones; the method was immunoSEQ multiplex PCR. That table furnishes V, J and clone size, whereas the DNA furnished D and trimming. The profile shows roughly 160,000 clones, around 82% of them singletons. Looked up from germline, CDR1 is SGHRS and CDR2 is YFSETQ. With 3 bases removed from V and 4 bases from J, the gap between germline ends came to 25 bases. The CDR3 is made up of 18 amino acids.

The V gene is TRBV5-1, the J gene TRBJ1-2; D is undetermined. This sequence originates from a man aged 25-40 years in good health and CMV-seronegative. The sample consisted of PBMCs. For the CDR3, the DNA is TGCGCCAGCAGCTCCGGTAAGGGAGGATCTGTGGGTATCTATGGCTACACCTTC. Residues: CASSSGKGGSVGIYGYTF.